The source of this T cell receptor beta chain is a study of post-analysis software for immune sequencing data. About the research overall: In terms of disease course, relapsing-remitting, secondary progressive and progressive-relapsing multiple sclerosis were included.

Of note for this clonotype: The antigen remains unidentified.

Built from TCR beta cDNA, the libraries had unique molecular identifiers in them. Input populations of 1 to 10 million T cells gave rise to hundreds of thousands of cDNA molecules. From the PCR reads, TCRdb called clonotypes with MiXCR, one entry per CDR3 protein. The sample has 350,000 to 450,000 distinct CDR3 sequences; less than 40% are singletons. CDR1 SQVTM and CDR2 ANQGSEA come from the germline V gene. The V and J ends lost 4 bases and 9 bases respectively, with 22 bases between them. The CDR3 is 15 amino acids. Findings and limits, study-wide: In patients, TRBV5-6, TRBV5-1 and TRBV20-1 belonged to five TRBV segments found more frequently than in controls.

The sequencing input was blood. The rearrangement links TRBV29-1 to TRBJ1-5; perhaps TRBD1 as D (5 bases). The origin of this receptor is a girl aged 2 to 9 with multiple sclerosis. CDR3 protein: CSVVLGQDYEMPQHF. The CDR3 region has the DNA TGCAGCGTTGTTCTGGGGCAGGATTATGAGATGCCCCAGCATTTT.